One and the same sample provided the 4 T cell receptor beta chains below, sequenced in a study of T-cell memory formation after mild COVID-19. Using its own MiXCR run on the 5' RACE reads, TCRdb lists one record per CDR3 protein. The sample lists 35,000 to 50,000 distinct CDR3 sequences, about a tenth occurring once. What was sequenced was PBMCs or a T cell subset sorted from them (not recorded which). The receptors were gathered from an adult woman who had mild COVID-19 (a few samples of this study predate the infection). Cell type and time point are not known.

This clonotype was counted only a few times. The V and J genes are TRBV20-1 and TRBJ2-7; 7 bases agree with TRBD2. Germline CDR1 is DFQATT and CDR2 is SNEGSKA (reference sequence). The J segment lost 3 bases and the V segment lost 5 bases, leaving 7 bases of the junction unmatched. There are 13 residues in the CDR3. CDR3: CSADGGKSYEQYF. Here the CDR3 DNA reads TGCAGTGCTGACGGGGGGAAGAGCTACGAGCAGTACTTC.

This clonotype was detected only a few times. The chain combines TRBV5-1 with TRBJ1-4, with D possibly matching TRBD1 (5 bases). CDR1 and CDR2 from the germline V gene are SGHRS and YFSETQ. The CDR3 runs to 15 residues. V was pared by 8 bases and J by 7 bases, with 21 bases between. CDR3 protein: CASQTTDKRGEKLFF. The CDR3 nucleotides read TGCGCCAGTCAAACTACGGATAAAAGGGGTGAAAAACTGTTTTTT.

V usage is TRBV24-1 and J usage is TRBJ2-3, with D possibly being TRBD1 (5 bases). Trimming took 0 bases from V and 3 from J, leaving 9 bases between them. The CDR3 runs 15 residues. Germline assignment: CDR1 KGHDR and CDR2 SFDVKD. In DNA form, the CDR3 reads TGTGCCACCAGTGATTTGGAAGGGGAAACAGATACGCAGTATTTT. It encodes CATSDLEGETDTQYF.

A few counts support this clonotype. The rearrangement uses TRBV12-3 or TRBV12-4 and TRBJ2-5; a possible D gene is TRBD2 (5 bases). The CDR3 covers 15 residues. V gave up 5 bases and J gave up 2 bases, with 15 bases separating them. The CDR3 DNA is TGTGCCAGCAGTGGGCGGTTGGACTTTCAAGAGACCCAGTACTTC. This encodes CASSGRLDFQETQYF.